The sequence of this TCR beta chain was determined in a study of radiotherapy plus CTLA-4 blockade in lung cancer. Germline CDR1 and CDR2: LNHDA and SQIVND (reference sequence). Trimming left V 5 bases short and J 1 base short, with 20 bases between. The CDR3 is 17 residues long. Some clones are missing from TCRdb's copy, which holds only in-frame ones; the method was immunoSEQ multiplex PCR. The data contain tens of thousands of clones, more than 60% of them singletons. This chain links TRBV19 with TRBJ1-1, with D possibly matching TRBD1 (5 bases). The sample was peripheral blood, taken from a patient treated with radiotherapy plus ipilimumab. The source is a human donor with non-small cell lung cancer who had stable disease on radiotherapy plus ipilimumab. The CDR3 sequence is CASSFGRGPGTNTEAFF. CDR3 sequence (DNA): TGTGCCAGTAGTTTCGGGAGGGGCCCGGGGACGAACACTGAAGCTTTCTTT.